The 24 T cell receptor beta chains presented below share a single source sample, sequenced in a study of T cell responses to AZD1222 COVID-19 vaccine. Produced via immunoSEQ multiplex PCR; TCRdb's table is partial and in-frame only. The table records over 130,000 clones, 85% to 90% of them present only once. The sequencing used peripheral blood, collected 28 days after the second AZD1222 dose. All receptors come from an adult who received the AZD1222 COVID-19 vaccine.

This chain uses TRBV28 with TRBJ2-2; D is possibly TRBD1 or TRBD2 (5 bases each). From germline, CDR1 is MDHEN and CDR2 SYDVKM. The CDR3 extends over 14 amino acids. The V gene lost 9 bases and the J gene lost 5 bases, with 16 bases spanning the gap. The CDR3 loop reads CASTRGERTGELFF. CDR3 DNA sequence: TGTGCCAGTACTAGGGGAGAACGTACCGGGGAGCTGTTTTTT.

The rearrangement uses TRBV5-1 and TRBJ2-7, with D perhaps TRBD2 (5 bases). The germline gives CDR1 SGHRS, CDR2 YFSETQ. Between the trimmed V and J ends, which lost 2 bases and 5 bases, there was a span of 14 bases. CDR3 length: 14 residues. The CDR3 DNA reads as TGCGCCAGCAGCTTCTCATCTAGCCAGAACGAGCAGTACTTC. Its protein is CASSFSSSQNEQYF. The whole variable domain, remainder taken from reference TRBV5-1 and TRBJ2-7, is KAGVTQTPRYLIKTRGQQVTLSCSPISGHRSVSWYQQTPGQGLQFLFEYFSETQRNKGNFPGRFSGRQFSNSRSEMNVSTLELGDSALYLCASSFSSSQNEQYFGPGTRLTVT.

This chain joins TRBV9 and TRBJ2-1, with 8 nucleotides matching TRBD2. The CDR3 extends over 15 amino acids. The V gene end was trimmed by 3 bases and the J gene end by 8 bases; junction bases not matched to a gene: 10. CDR1 is SGDLS and CDR2 is YYNGEE in the germline V gene. CDR3 amino acids: CASSATSGPSDEQFF. CDR3 in DNA: TGTGCCAGCAGCGCCACTAGCGGCCCGTCGGATGAGCAGTTCTTC.

This clone came up a few times. This sequence joins TRBV28 and TRBJ1-4; 7 bases are shared with TRBD1. Germline-derived CDR1 and CDR2 are MDHEN and SYDVKM. The CDR3 spans 13 residues. J lost 5 bases, V lost 6 bases, and 3 bases had no gene match. CDR3 amino acids: CASRSGGNEKLFF. The CDR3, as DNA: TGTGCCAGCAGATCAGGGGGGAATGAAAAACTGTTTTTT.

Here the CDR3 DNA reads TGTGCCAGCACGGCGGGGTTGGATGGCTACACCTTC. Amino acid sequence: CASTAGLDGYTF. The chain joins TRBV9 to TRBJ1-2; D ambiguous. The V end was cut by 6 bases, the J end by 6 bases, with 12 bases between. The CDR3 spans 12 residues. CDR1 is SGDLS, CDR2 YYNGEE, per germline.

This chain connects TRBV23-1 to TRBJ1-5; D is unclear. TRBV23-1 is placed among ORFs of uncertain function. Trimming stripped 2 bases from V and 6 bases from J, with 2 bases between. CDR3 length: 11 residues. The CDR3 bases are TGCGCCAGCAGTCAAATTCAGCCCCAGCATTTT. It codes for CASSQIQPQHF.

In DNA, the CDR3 is TGTGCCAGCAGCAGGGGCAGTGGAAACACCATATATTTT. It translates to CASSRGSGNTIYF. This sequence joins TRBV3-1 (or the pseudogene TRBV3-2) and TRBJ1-3, with D perhaps matching TRBD1 (5 bases). V was shortened by 5 bases and J by 3 bases, with 8 bases between the two germline ends. The CDR3 has 13 residues. Germline CDR1 reads LGHDT; CDR2 reads YNNKEL (reference sequence).

The sample holds one count of this clone. This sequence joins TRBV10-3 and TRBJ2-1; 9 nucleotides align to TRBD2. Germline V gene lookup returns CDR1 ENHRY and CDR2 SYGVKD. The CDR3 covers 17 residues. V shed 0 bases, J shed 4 bases, and the junction held 7 bases outside the gene matches. The CDR3 loop is CAISESRQRGAYNEQFF. CDR3 nucleotides: TGTGCCATCAGTGAGTCACGGCAGCGGGGGGCGTACAATGAGCAGTTCTTC.

This clone appeared once. V gene TRBV9 combines with J gene TRBJ2-5, with 8 nucleotides matching TRBD1. The CDR3 contains 15 residues. CDR1 and CDR2 from the germline V gene are SGDLS and YYNGEE. Trimming removed 0 bases from V and 4 bases from J; junction bases left unmatched: 5. This CDR3 reads CASSVGAGGSETQYF. CDR3 nucleotide sequence: TGTGCCAGCAGCGTAGGGGCAGGGGGCTCAGAGACCCAGTACTTC.

The genes are TRBV14 and TRBJ2-7, with D unresolved. V lost 3 bases and J 6 bases, leaving 12 bases between the germline ends. Germline V gene lookup returns CDR1 SGHDN and CDR2 FVKESK. The CDR3 sequence is 13 residues long. In DNA form, the CDR3 reads TGTGCCAGCAGCCAGCCTTCCTGGGGCGAGCAGTACTTC. Amino acid sequence: CASSQPSWGEQYF.

This clone was recorded once. V and J are TRBV21-1 and TRBJ2-3; the D call in the table, TRBD1, was not verified against the DNA. TRBV21-1 is reported as a pseudogene. This CDR3 has 17 residues. DNA for the CDR3: TGTGCCAGCACCGGAGAGGGGGACAGGGAGGGCACAGATACGCAGTATTTT. It yields the protein CASTGEGDREGTDTQYF.

The CDR3 protein is CASSYSRQPEFYEQYF. For the CDR3, the DNA is TGTGCCAGCAGTTACTCGCGTCAGCCGGAATTCTACGAGCAGTACTTC. This chain connects TRBV6-2 or TRBV6-3 to TRBJ2-7; D remains ambiguous. The CDR3 consists of 16 residues. V lost 0 bases to trimming and J lost 3 bases, with 15 bases between them. CDR1 MNHEY and CDR2 SVGEGT come from the germline V gene.

This chain joins TRBV10-3 and TRBJ1-6; no reliable D call. The V and J ends lost 7 bases and 0 bases respectively, with 4 bases between them. CDR1 and CDR2 (germline): ENHRY, SYGVKD. This CDR3 comprises 13 residues. CDR3: CAIMGSYNSPLHF. CDR3 DNA sequence: TGTGCCATCATGGGCTCCTATAATTCACCCCTCCACTTT.

The gene calls are TRBV19 and TRBJ2-1, with D possibly TRBD1 on 6 matching bases. The CDR3 length is 13 residues. CDR1 and CDR2 from the germline V gene are LNHDA and SQIVND (reference sequence). Trimming took 5 bases from V and 6 from J, leaving 11 bases between them. The CDR3 DNA is TGTGCCAGTAGTTGGGTCAGGGGCAATGAGCAGTTCTTC. As protein: CASSWVRGNEQFF.

This chain links TRBV7-8 with TRBJ2-7; tentatively, D is TRBD2 (6 bases). The CDR3 runs to 14 residues. Germline loops: CDR1 SGHVS, CDR2 FQNEAQ. V was pared by 2 bases and J by 4 bases, with 12 bases between. As DNA, the CDR3 is TGTGCCAGCAGCTTAAGGGAGACTAGTTACGAGCAGTACTTC. It encodes CASSLRETSYEQYF.

The chain joins TRBV18 to TRBJ1-1; possible D gene TRBD1, 6 bases. Trimming stripped 5 bases from V and 0 bases from J, with 10 bases between. Germline CDR1 reads KGHSH; CDR2 reads LQKENI. This CDR3 spans 14 amino acids. For the CDR3, the DNA is TGTGCCAGCTCATACACAGGGATGAACACTGAAGCTTTCTTT. Its protein is CASSYTGMNTEAFF.

Comment on this clone: Additional DNA sequences in this sample encode the identical CDR3. The gene calls are TRBV12-3 or TRBV12-4 and TRBJ1-2; D gene unclear. V shed 0 bases and J shed 4 bases, with 3 bases lying between them. The length of the CDR3 is 12 residues. The CDR3 DNA sequence: TGTGCCAGCAGTTTAGCCGGCTATGGCTACACCTTC. Its protein product is CASSLAGYGYTF.

V is TRBV18 and J is TRBJ2-2; D is perhaps TRBD1 (6 bases). The V gene lost 3 bases and the J gene lost 2 bases, with 10 bases spanning the gap. The germline gives CDR1 KGHSH, CDR2 LQKENI. The CDR3 contains 15 residues. CDR3 sequence: CASSPTGLNTGELFF. CDR3 nucleotide sequence: TGTGCCAGCTCACCCACAGGGCTCAACACCGGGGAGCTGTTTTTT.

V usage is TRBV19 and J usage is TRBJ2-3; 10 nucleotides line up with TRBD2. The germline CDR1 and CDR2 sequences are LNHDA and SQIVND (reference sequence). The trim removed 5 bases at V and 1 base at J, leaving 12 bases unmatched. The CDR3 runs 18 residues. This CDR3 reads CASSQTLSLAGRTDTQYF. The CDR3 region has the DNA TGTGCCAGTAGTCAGACTCTGTCACTAGCGGGGCGCACAGATACGCAGTATTTT.

The chain couples TRBV2 to TRBJ2-1; TRBD1 aligns across 7 bases. CDR1 and CDR2 (germline): SNHLY, FYNNEI. The CDR3 sequence is 15 residues long. J gave up 3 bases and V 5 bases, and 7 bases lay outside the gene matches. For the CDR3, the DNA is TGTGCCAGCAGTAAGGGGGCCCGCAACTACAATGAGCAGTTCTTC. Translating gives CASSKGARNYNEQFF.

V is TRBV28 and J is TRBJ2-3; unclear D gene. The V end was cut by 2 bases, the J end by 7 bases, with 16 bases between. The germline V gene has CDR1 MDHEN and CDR2 SYDVKM. CDR3 size: 15 residues. This CDR3 is CASSLGYGERNTQYF. CDR3 coding DNA: TGTGCCAGCAGTTTAGGGTACGGCGAACGCAATACGCAGTATTTT. The whole variable domain, filled in from reference TRBV28 and TRBJ2-3, reads DVKVTQSSRYLVKRTGEKVFLECVQDMDHENMFWYRQDPGLGLRLIYFSYDVKMKEKGDIPEGYSVSREKKERFSLILESASTNQTSMYLCASSLGYGERNTQYFGPGTRLTVL.

The chain employs TRBV6-5 and TRBJ1-1; no clear D gene. Germline V gene lookup returns CDR1 MNHEY and CDR2 SVGAGI. This CDR3 spans 13 amino acids. V shed 7 bases and J shed 1 base, with 10 bases lying between them. The CDR3 loop reads CASNPLRNTEAFF. The CDR3 nucleotides are TGTGCCAGCAACCCCCTTCGGAACACTGAAGCTTTCTTT.

The V and J genes are TRBV30 and TRBJ2-1; D tentatively fits TRBD1 or TRBD2 (6 bases each). V was pared by 4 bases and J by 2 bases, with 15 bases between. Germline CDR1 GTSNPN, CDR2 SVGIG (reference sequence). The CDR3 loop spans 15 amino acids. CDR3 bases: TGTGCCTGGATTTTTGGGGGGCCAACCTACAATGAGCAGTTCTTC. Encoded protein: CAWIFGGPTYNEQFF.

The CDR3 region has the DNA TGTGCCAGCTACCGTAGAGGTCCCTATGGCTACACCTTC. Protein: CASYRRGPYGYTF. This chain links TRBV28 with TRBJ1-2, with D hard to call. Trimming removed 8 bases at V and 4 bases at J, with 14 bases between. The CDR3 is 13 amino acids. Germline assignment: CDR1 MDHEN and CDR2 SYDVKM.